Described below is a single T cell receptor (beta chain) sequence and its context. No antigen is known for it. There are no base qualities to consult, and no much larger clone falls within one base. Receptors were amplified or captured by the immunoSEQ multiplex PCR assay. TCRdb took over this immuneACCESS table, retaining in-frame rearrangements with V and J assigned. Such tables are incomplete; in checked studies, under half of the missing clones stem from an unresolved V gene, and the remainder is unexplained. This sample holds around 38,000 clones; about 86% were observed only once. The ten largest clones capture about 22% of the sample. In this study, focal radiation therapy paired with CTLA-4 blockade (ipilimumab) was tested in patients who had chemo-refractory metastatic non-small-cell lung cancer. The sample comes from a study of radiotherapy plus CTLA-4 blockade in lung cancer (dated by TCRdb to the late 2010s). Turning to the overall study: Objective responses occurred in around 20% of enrolled patients, and 30% to 40% achieved disease control. Points the paper makes about the study in general: Early dynamic changes in blood T cell clones, together with increased serum interferon-beta after radiation, were reported as the strongest predictors of response. After treatment with radiotherapy and ipilimumab, TCR clones that came from tumors expanded in the peripheral blood.

Germline trimming amounts to 4 bases on V and 1 base on J, with 4 as the count of junction bases outside the gene matches. The CDR3 has 15 amino acids, counting the end cysteine and phenylalanine. The only DNA kept is the CDR3, 45 bases in frame from the first base. Looking up the germline V gene yields CDR1 LGHNA and CDR2 YSLEER. The sequence joins TRBV4-3 to TRBJ2-7; the junction holds 10 bases that match TRBD1. The TCR sequence derives from a human donor with non-small cell lung cancer whose response to radiotherapy plus ipilimumab could not be evaluated. The specimen was peripheral blood, collected from a patient treated with radiotherapy plus ipilimumab. The DNA is as follows: TGCGCCAGCAGCCTAAGACAGGGGGCATCCTACGAGCAGTACTTC. This translates into CASSLRQGASYEQYF.